This is a list of T cell receptor beta chains from one sample in a study of identical twins. TCRdb recomputed calls from the 5' RACE reads with MiXCR, one row per CDR3 protein. Altogether 550,000 to 700,000 distinct CDR3 sequences are present, roughly 9.5% being singletons, with the ten largest covering under 3.5%. These data were also reused for a study on yellow fever vaccine responses in identical twins.

The sample consisted of PBMCs. Receptor source: a woman aged 18 to 35 in good health. Each CDR3 is given with its conserved first and last residue. The D gene is left open where the match is weak. Rows give clone size only sometimes, using once, few, many, or a class for an expanded clone.

D	size	J	V	DNA	CDR3
TRBD1	-	TRBJ2-7	TRBV6-1	TGTGCCAGCATTCCGGGACAGGGAACCTACGAGCAGTACTTC	CASIPGQGTYEQYF
TRBD1	-	TRBJ2-2	TRBV20-1	TGCAGTGCTCAGGGACAGATCACCGGGGAGCTGTTTTTT	CSAQGQITGELFF
TRBD2	few	TRBJ2-1	TRBV5-1	TGCGCCAGCAGCTTGGTCTCTAGCGGGGGTTACAATGAGCAGTTCTTC	CASSLVSSGGYNEQFF
-	-	TRBJ2-5	TRBV29-1	TGCAGCGTTGAGAGAAGCCAAGAGACCCAGTACTTC	CSVERSQETQYF
-	-	TRBJ2-3	TRBV6-5	TGTGCCAGCAGTTTGGACATTCGCACAGATACGCAGTATTTT	CASSLDIRTDTQYF
-	many	TRBJ2-7	TRBV9	TGTGCCAGCAGCGTAGGAGGGATCGGCGAGCAGTACTTC	CASSVGGIGEQYF
-	-	TRBJ1-1	TRBV20-1	TGCAGTGCTAGAAATTTGGAGGGCCTGAACACTGAAGCTTTCTTT	CSARNLEGLNTEAFF
-	many	TRBJ2-1	TRBV25-1	TGTGCCAGCAGTGAGCCGTTTGGCGGGGCGAACAATGAGCAGTTCTTC	CASSEPFGGANNEQFF
-	-	TRBJ1-1	TRBV20-1	TGCAGTGCTAGAGACGCGGGTGATATCGGAGCTTTCTTT	CSARDAGDIGAFF
-	many	TRBJ2-1	TRBV12-3/TRBV12-4	TGTGCCAGCAGTTTGGGGTCAGGTGCGCAGTTCTTC	CASSLGSGAQFF
TRBD2	-	TRBJ2-7	TRBV27	TGTGCCAGCGGACGGTCCAGGCTAGCGGCCTACGAGCAGTACTTC	CASGRSRLAAYEQYF
TRBD1	-	TRBJ2-7	TRBV24-1	TGTGCCACCAGTGATGGAGGGACAGGGTCCTACGAGCAGTACTTC	CATSDGGTGSYEQYF
-	-	TRBJ1-4	TRBV2	TGTGCCAGCAGCAAGGACAGAGATAATGAAAAACTGTTTTTT	CASSKDRDNEKLFF
TRBD2	few	TRBJ2-7	TRBV20-1	TGCAGTGCCCGACTAGCGGAACCCTACGAGCAGTACTTC	CSARLAEPYEQYF
-	-	TRBJ2-1	TRBV2	TGTGTTTCGGACAGTCGAGTCGGGTTCGATGAGCAGTTCTTC	CVSDSRVGFDEQFF
TRBD2	-	TRBJ2-3	TRBV4-2	TGTGCCAGCAGCCAAGTGGCTAGCGGGGGGGATGGCGGCGCAGATACGCAGTATTTT	CASSQVASGGDGGADTQYF
-	-	TRBJ2-7	TRBV6-2/TRBV6-3	TGTGCCAGCAGCACCCAGGGTGTTACGGGCGAGCAGTACTTC	CASSTQGVTGEQYF
TRBD1	many	TRBJ2-3	TRBV12-3/TRBV12-4	TGTGCCAGCAGTCTACCACCGGGACAGTCATCCGATACGCAGTATTTT	CASSLPPGQSSDTQYF
TRBD1	many	TRBJ2-7	TRBV29-1	TGCAGCGTTGAAGGTAGAGGACAGGGTGTCCACGAGCAGTACTTC	CSVEGRGQGVHEQYF
TRBD2	many	TRBJ2-1	TRBV7-6	TGTGCCAGCAGCCCAAACCTAGCGGGTGAGCAGTTCTTC	CASSPNLAGEQFF
-	few	TRBJ1-1	TRBV20-1	TGCAGTGCCCCAGTGCGGGGTAAGAACACTGAAGCTTTCTTT	CSAPVRGKNTEAFF
-	few	TRBJ2-2	TRBV6-1	TGTGCCAGTAAGAGGGGGGGGGCTGCCGGGGAGCTGTTTTTT	CASKRGGAAGELFF
TRBD2	many	TRBJ2-1	TRBV11-2	TGTGCCAGCAGCTCACGTGAACTAGCGGGTAGCTCCTACAATGAGCAGTTCTTC	CASSSRELAGSSYNEQFF
-	many	TRBJ1-1	TRBV3-1	TGTGCCAGCAGCTACAAACACCCGAACACTGAAGCTTTCTTT	CASSYKHPNTEAFF
-	-	TRBJ2-1	TRBV12-3/TRBV12-4	TGTGCCAGCAACTGGGGATCTAGCAATGAGCAGTTCTTC	CASNWGSSNEQFF
-	few	TRBJ2-1	TRBV6-5	TGTGCCAGCAGTTACCGGGATTCCTACAATGAGCAGTTCTTC	CASSYRDSYNEQFF
-	many	TRBJ2-1	TRBV15	TGTGCCACCAGCAGAGACTCCAATGAGCAGTTCTTC	CATSRDSNEQFF
-	-	TRBJ2-3	TRBV15	TGTGCCACCAGCAGGACCCGGGACCGATTTACTAGCACAGATACGCAGTATTTT	CATSRTRDRFTSTDTQYF
TRBD2	few	TRBJ2-5	TRBV9	TGTGCCAGCAGCGGGGGGGGGATGGGGGTAGAAGAGACCCAGTACTTC	CASSGGGMGVEETQYF
TRBD1	-	TRBJ2-7	TRBV10-3	TGTGCCATCAGTGAGGCCCGACAGGGGCACTACGAGCAGTACTTC	CAISEARQGHYEQYF
-	-	TRBJ1-2	TRBV7-2	TGTGCCAGCAGCTTAGTAGGGCAAGACTACGGGACCAATGGCTACACCTTC	CASSLVGQDYGTNGYTF
-	few	TRBJ1-5	TRBV30	TGTGCCTTTAGTTCCGGGGGGGGCCGGAGCAATCAGCCCCAGCATTTT	CAFSSGGGRSNQPQHF
TRBD2	-	TRBJ2-3	TRBV19	TGTGCCAGTAGTACCCGACTAGCGGGGAACACAGATACGCAGTATTTT	CASSTRLAGNTDTQYF
TRBD2	many	TRBJ2-7	TRBV12-3/TRBV12-4	TGTGCCAGCAGTTTTGGTAGCGGGGGCGACGAGCAGTACTTC	CASSFGSGGDEQYF
TRBD2	-	TRBJ2-5	TRBV7-9	TGTGCCAGCAGCTTCCCGGGACTAGCGGGAGCAGAGACCCAGTACTTC	CASSFPGLAGAETQYF
-	many	TRBJ1-5	TRBV4-3	TGCGCCAGCAGCCAAGATAAGGGCAATCAGCCCCAGCATTTT	CASSQDKGNQPQHF
-	-	TRBJ1-1	TRBV7-8	TGTGCCAGCAGCTTGACCGGGACCATGGGGGACACTGAAGCTTTCTTT	CASSLTGTMGDTEAFF
TRBD1	many	TRBJ2-7	TRBV6-2/TRBV6-3	TGTGCCAGCAGTTTCGGAGGGACAGGACGAAACTACGAGCAGTACTTC	CASSFGGTGRNYEQYF
TRBD2	many	TRBJ2-3	TRBV7-8	TGTGCCAGCAGCAAAAAACGTCACGTCGGGGGGGACACAGATACGCAGTATTTT	CASSKKRHVGGDTDTQYF
-	few	TRBJ1-1	TRBV27	TGTGCCAGCAGTTATCGGGGAGGGGAGAACACTGAAGCTTTCTTT	CASSYRGGENTEAFF
TRBD1	many	TRBJ2-7	TRBV18	TGTGCCAGCTCACCATTCCGGGACAGGGGCGATAGCTCCTACGAGCAGTACTTC	CASSPFRDRGDSSYEQYF
TRBD2	few	TRBJ2-5	TRBV5-1	TGCGCCAGCAGCTTGGCGTCTAGCGGGGGATCGGAGACCCAGTACTTC	CASSLASSGGSETQYF
TRBD2	few	TRBJ2-1	TRBV29-1	TGCAGCGCCCAATTTTTAGCGGGAGGTTACAATGAGCAGTTCTTC	CSAQFLAGGYNEQFF
TRBD2	-	TRBJ2-7	TRBV25-1	TGTGCCAGCAGTGGGTATGGGACTAGCGGAACCTACGAGCAGTACTTC	CASSGYGTSGTYEQYF
-	few	TRBJ2-3	TRBV27	TGTGCCAGCAGTTTATCGAGCTTGGCAGAATACACAGATACGCAGTATTTT	CASSLSSLAEYTDTQYF
-	-	TRBJ2-7	TRBV10-3	TGTGCCATCAGTGGGAGGGACAGCTCCTACGAGCAGTACTTC	CAISGRDSSYEQYF
TRBD1	-	TRBJ2-3	TRBV7-9	TGTGCCAGCAGCTCCTCGGGACAGTCGTGGGCAGATACGCAGTATTTT	CASSSSGQSWADTQYF
TRBD1	few	TRBJ1-3	TRBV24-1	TGTGCCACCAGTGACTCCAGGGGCCCGACAGGGGGATACGGAAACACCATATATTTT	CATSDSRGPTGGYGNTIYF
TRBD1	-	TRBJ2-3	TRBV10-3	TGTGCCATCAACCGGGACAGGGGGCCGGCAGATACGCAGTATTTT	CAINRDRGPADTQYF
TRBD1	-	TRBJ2-7	TRBV29-1	TGCAGCGCTCGGACAGGGGTTTACTACGAGCAGTACTTC	CSARTGVYYEQYF
-	few	TRBJ1-4	TRBV27	TGTGCCAGCAGTTTAAGTGGATTCGGTGAAAAACTGTTTTTT	CASSLSGFGEKLFF
TRBD2	-	TRBJ2-7	TRBV10-3	TGTGCCATCAGTGATAGCGGGACTAGCGGGGGGAACGCCCCCTACGAGCAGTACTTC	CAISDSGTSGGNAPYEQYF
-	many	TRBJ2-5	TRBV27	TGTGCCAGCAGTTTATCGGTCAGGGATGTGACCCAGTACTTC	CASSLSVRDVTQYF
-	many	TRBJ2-3	TRBV5-5	TGTGCCAGCAGCAGCGTCCCAAGAGGTACCTCCACAGATACGCAGTATTTT	CASSSVPRGTSTDTQYF
TRBD1	few	TRBJ2-3	TRBV24-1	TGTGCCACCAGTGATCCACAGGGGGCTGTGGGGGATACGCAGTATTTT	CATSDPQGAVGDTQYF
-	-	TRBJ2-3	TRBV4-2	TGTGCCAGCAGCCAAGGAGGGGGGGGGTCGAGCACAGATACGCAGTATTTT	CASSQGGGGSSTDTQYF
-	few	TRBJ1-1	TRBV5-1	TGCGCCAGCAGCCCCCTGGGGGGAGGGGTGCGGGCTTTCTTT	CASSPLGGGVRAFF